This TCR beta chain is drawn from a study of cytotoxic CD8 clonotypes in ibrutinib-treated CLL. Whole-study context: Sample averages reached 255,043 productive templates and 94,082 productive rearrangements.

CDR1 and CDR2 from the germline V gene are SGHRS and YFSETQ. Trimming took 4 bases from V and 7 from J, leaving 21 bases between them. The CDR3 covers 15 residues. As regards this clone: Its specificity is unknown.

Regarding the study as a whole: Rare overall, public clonotypes shrank or held steady under therapy.

Sequencing was designed to attain a depth spanning 1 in 200,000 to 1 in 1 million T cells. Only in-frame clones appear in the TCRdb table, and some are missing; sequencing was by immunoSEQ multiplex PCR. The data show 50,000 or so clones, 45% to 60% seen once. The chain combines TRBV5-1 with TRBJ2-7; D gene ambiguous. This clonotype originated in a human donor with chronic lymphocytic leukemia. The input for sequencing was PBMCs, taken after 24 months of ibrutinib treatment. As DNA, the CDR3 is TGCGCCAGCAGCATTGCTTATGGGTTCCAAGGAGAGCAGTACTTC. Its protein is CASSIAYGFQGEQYF. Full variable domain (missing parts from reference TRBV5-1 and TRBJ2-7): KAGVTQTPRYLIKTRGQQVTLSCSPISGHRSVSWYQQTPGQGLQFLFEYFSETQRNKGNFPGRFSGRQFSNSRSEMNVSTLELGDSALYLCASSIAYGFQGEQYFGPGTRLTVT.